A selection of T cell receptor beta chains follows, all from one sample in a study of beta chain bispecific antibodies for T cell cancers. These receptors' targets are unknown. One entry per CDR3 protein results from TCRdb running MiXCR on the 5' RACE reads. The data contain over 20,000 distinct CDR3 sequences, under 3% of them seen just once; the ten biggest clones take up approximately 30%. Sequencing was done on a sample of healthy donor T cells cultured with leukemia cells. These receptors were obtained from a human donor in good health. Some clones in this sample may be carry-over from other donors' samples. The CDR3 runs from the conserved cysteine through the conserved F or W. Each record gives: J gene, D gene, V gene, clone size, CDR3 DNA, CDR3 protein. D genes are given only for firm matches. Only part of the rows carry a size: once, few, many, or a class if the clone is expanded.

J: TRBJ2-5
D: -
V: TRBV20-1
size: many
DNA: TGCAGTGGGCCCCTAGGACTTAACCAAGAGACCCAGTACTTC
CDR3: CSGPLGLNQETQYF

J: TRBJ2-5
D: TRBD2
V: TRBV7-8
size: -
DNA: TGTGCCAGCAGCCCTCGGACTAGCGGGGTTGCGGAGACCCAGTACTTC
CDR3: CASSPRTSGVAETQYF

J: TRBJ1-2
D: -
V: TRBV5-1
size: few
DNA: TGCGCCAGCAGCAGGGTTAACTATGGCTACACCTTC
CDR3: CASSRVNYGYTF

J: TRBJ2-7
D: -
V: TRBV27
size: many
DNA: TGTGCCAGCAGCGTGGGGGCCTCCTACGAGCAGTACTTC
CDR3: CASSVGASYEQYF

J: TRBJ2-2
D: -
V: TRBV5-1
size: many
DNA: TGCGCCAGCAGCTTGGAAGGGTACTCCGGGGAGCTGTTTTTT
CDR3: CASSLEGYSGELFF

J: TRBJ2-3
D: -
V: TRBV10-1
size: many
DNA: TGCGCCAGCAGTTCCAGGGTCACAGATACGCAGTATTTT
CDR3: CASSSRVTDTQYF

J: TRBJ1-6
D: -
V: TRBV5-1
size: many
DNA: TGCGCCAGCAGCTTGGACGGCGCCGCGGCAGGAGATTCACCCCTCCACTTT
CDR3: CASSLDGAAAGDSPLHF

J: TRBJ2-7
D: -
V: TRBV2
size: many
DNA: TGTGCCAGCAGTGAAGGAGGGTTCTACGAGCAGTACTTC
CDR3: CASSEGGFYEQYF

J: TRBJ2-2
D: -
V: TRBV10-1
size: few
DNA: TGCGCCAGCAGTGTCGGTTCGGCAGGGACCGGGGAGCTGTTTTTT
CDR3: CASSVGSAGTGELFF

J: TRBJ2-1
D: -
V: TRBV5-6
size: many
DNA: TGTGCCAGCGGGAGTGAGGGTGAGCAGTTCTTC
CDR3: CASGSEGEQFF

J: TRBJ1-1
D: -
V: TRBV5-1
size: many
DNA: TGCGCCAGCAGCTACCTCCGGGGAGACAGCACTGAAGCTTTCTTT
CDR3: CASSYLRGDSTEAFF

J: TRBJ2-1
D: -
V: TRBV12-3/TRBV12-4
size: many
DNA: TGTGCCAGCAGTTTAGCGGGGCCCCGGGGTGAGCAGTTCTTC
CDR3: CASSLAGPRGEQFF

J: TRBJ1-6
D: -
V: TRBV6-5
size: many
DNA: TGTGCCAGCAGTACCCTAAAGGATTCACCCCTCCACTTT
CDR3: CASSTLKDSPLHF

J: TRBJ2-1
D: TRBD1
V: TRBV6-6
size: many
DNA: TGTGCCAGCAGTGAACAGGGGGCCTACAATGAGCAGTTCTTC
CDR3: CASSEQGAYNEQFF

J: TRBJ2-7
D: -
V: TRBV29-1
size: many
DNA: TGCAGCGTTGAAAATGGCTTGGGGGAAGAGCAGTACTTC
CDR3: CSVENGLGEEQYF

J: TRBJ2-7
D: -
V: TRBV19
size: many
DNA: TGTGCCAGTAAGGGGGTCTACGAGCAGTACTTC
CDR3: CASKGVYEQYF

J: TRBJ1-4
D: -
V: TRBV19
size: few
DNA: TGTGCCAGTAGTATTTCCGGGAGGGAAAAACTGTTTTTT
CDR3: CASSISGREKLFF

J: TRBJ2-5
D: -
V: TRBV21-1
size: many
DNA: TGTGCCAGCAGCAAATGGGGGTCCCCGGAGGAGACCCAGTACTTC
CDR3: CASSKWGSPEETQYF

J: TRBJ2-5
D: -
V: TRBV6-6
size: many
DNA: TGTGCCAGCAGTGGCGAGACCCAGTACTTC
CDR3: CASSGETQYF

J: TRBJ1-2
D: -
V: TRBV11-2
size: many
DNA: TGTGCCAGCAGGGGGGGTCGGGGCTATGGCTACACCTTC
CDR3: CASRGGRGYGYTF

J: TRBJ1-3
D: -
V: TRBV7-7
size: -
DNA: TGTGCTAGGTCCGAAACACCTAGCTCTGGAAACACCATATATTTT
CDR3: CARSETPSSGNTIYF

J: TRBJ2-4
D: TRBD2
V: TRBV3-1
size: many
DNA: TGTGCCAGCAGCCTTCGGCTAGCGGGGGGGGGGGCCAAAAACATTCAGTACTTC
CDR3: CASSLRLAGGGAKNIQYF

J: TRBJ1-1
D: -
V: TRBV27
size: many
DNA: TGTGCCAGCAGTTTGGACGGCTTGAACACTGAAGCTTTCTTT
CDR3: CASSLDGLNTEAFF

J: TRBJ2-2
D: -
V: TRBV2
size: many
DNA: TGTGCCAGCAGTATTTACTTACGGAACACCGGGGAGCTGTTTTTT
CDR3: CASSIYLRNTGELFF

J: TRBJ2-2
D: -
V: TRBV5-1
size: many
DNA: TGCGCCAGCAGCAGGGACGGGTGGAAGAACACCGGGGAGCTGTTTTTT
CDR3: CASSRDGWKNTGELFF

J: TRBJ1-3
D: TRBD1
V: TRBV11-2
size: few
DNA: TGTGCCAGCAGCTTCGCCGGGACAGGGGGTGGAAACACCATATATTTT
CDR3: CASSFAGTGGGNTIYF

J: TRBJ1-5
D: -
V: TRBV7-6
size: many
DNA: TGTGCCAGCAGCCCTGGGGAGGGGACGGACAATCAGCCCCAGCATTTT
CDR3: CASSPGEGTDNQPQHF